This is a list of T cell receptor beta chains from one sample in a study of radiotherapy plus CTLA-4 blockade in lung cancer. The assay was immunoSEQ multiplex PCR, and TCRdb's table has in-frame clones only and misses some. The sample lists 84,000 or so clones, approximately 82% occurring once. The sequences come from peripheral blood, collected from a patient treated with radiotherapy plus ipilimumab. These receptors were taken from a human donor with non-small cell lung cancer that progressed on radiotherapy plus ipilimumab. CDR3s include the opening cysteine and the closing phenylalanine or tryptophan. The order of the fields is V gene, D gene, clone size, J gene, CDR3 protein, CDR3 DNA. The D gene is left open where the match is weak. A row's size may be missing; if present it is once, few, many or a size class.

>TRBV9|.|.|TRBJ1-5
CASSVNGGNQPQHF
TGTGCCAGCAGCGTCAACGGGGGCAATCAGCCCCAGCATTTT
>TRBV19|.|.|TRBJ2-7
CASKNPSYEQYF
TGTGCCAGTAAGAACCCTAGCTACGAGCAGTACTTC
>TRBV30|.|.|TRBJ1-3
CAWTHYGNTIYF
TGTGCCTGGACCCATTACGGAAACACCATATATTTT
>TRBV2|.|once|TRBJ2-1
CASSERGRSSYNEQFF
TGTGCCAGCAGTGAAAGAGGCCGGAGCTCCTACAATGAGCAGTTCTTC
>TRBV5-1|.|.|TRBJ1-3
CASSPVAGSGNTIYF
TGCGCCAGCAGCCCAGTAGCAGGCTCTGGAAACACCATATATTTT
>TRBV15|.|.|TRBJ2-3
CATSRFSGGGDTQYF
TGTGCCACCAGCAGATTTAGCGGAGGAGGAGATACGCAGTATTTT
>TRBV7-3|.|.|TRBJ1-6
CASSLKRNSPLHF
TGTGCCAGCAGCTTAAAGAGGAATTCACCCCTCCACTTT
>TRBV30|.|.|TRBJ1-1
CAWSRRGGRTEAFF
TGTGCCTGGAGTCGCCGGGGGGGGCGAACTGAAGCTTTCTTT
>TRBV2|.|.|TRBJ2-1
CANEEALIGEQFF
TGTGCCAACGAAGAGGCCTTAATCGGTGAGCAGTTCTTC
>TRBV7-9|.|.|TRBJ2-2
CASLASANTGELFF
TGTGCCAGCCTAGCGAGCGCGAACACCGGGGAGCTGTTTTTT
>TRBV7-2|.|.|TRBJ1-2
CASSLGRESRYTF
TGTGCCAGCAGCCTGGGGCGGGAGTCGCGCTACACCTTC
>TRBV2|.|.|TRBJ1-2
CASSEGTIDGYTF
TGTGCCAGCAGTGAAGGGACGATTGACGGCTACACCTTC
>TRBV10-3|TRBD2|once|TRBJ2-6
CAIRGLAGGPVSGANVLTF
TGTGCCATCAGAGGACTAGCGGGAGGCCCGGTCTCTGGGGCCAACGTCCTGACTTTC
>TRBV5-1|.|.|TRBJ1-6
CASSLVRFPESPLHF
TGCGCCAGCAGCTTGGTTCGTTTCCCCGAATCACCCCTCCACTTT
>TRBV27|.|.|TRBJ1-5
CASSRFPDEPQHF
TGTGCCAGCAGCCGTTTCCCGGATGAGCCCCAGCATTTT
>TRBV7-9|TRBD1|once|TRBJ2-2
CAVYTGTANTGELFF
TGTGCCGTGTACACCGGGACAGCGAACACCGGGGAGCTGTTTTTT
>TRBV30|.|.|TRBJ2-1
CAWSVPVNSYNEQFF
TGTGCCTGGAGTGTACCGGTCAACTCCTACAATGAGCAGTTCTTC
>TRBV30|.|.|TRBJ2-3
CAWTGKSTDTQYF
TGTGCCTGGACCGGCAAAAGCACAGATACGCAGTATTTT
>TRBV4-3|.|.|TRBJ2-1
CASSQGLEGEQFF
TGCGCCAGCAGCCAAGGACTAGAGGGTGAGCAGTTCTTC
>TRBV25-1|.|.|TRBJ2-7
CASSERGVVYEQYF
TGTGCCAGCAGTGAGAGGGGGGTCGTCTACGAGCAGTACTTC